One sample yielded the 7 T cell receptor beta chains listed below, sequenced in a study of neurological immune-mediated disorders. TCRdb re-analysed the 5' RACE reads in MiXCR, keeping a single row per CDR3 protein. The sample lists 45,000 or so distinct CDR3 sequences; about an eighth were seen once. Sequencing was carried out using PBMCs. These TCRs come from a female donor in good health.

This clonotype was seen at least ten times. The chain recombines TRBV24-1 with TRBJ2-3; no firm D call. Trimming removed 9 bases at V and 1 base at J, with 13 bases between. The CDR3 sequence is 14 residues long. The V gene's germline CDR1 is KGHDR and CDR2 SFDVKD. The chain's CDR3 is CATAHPRGTDTQYF. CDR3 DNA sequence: TGTGCCACCGCACATCCTAGGGGCACAGATACGCAGTATTTT.

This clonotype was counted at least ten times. The CDR3 reads CATRVRSSYNSPLHF. DNA of the CDR3: TGTGCCACCAGGGTCAGGAGCTCCTATAATTCACCCCTCCACTTT. The V call is TRBV2, the J call TRBJ1-6; D possibly corresponds to TRBD1 (5 bases). Per the germline V gene, CDR1 is SNHLY and CDR2 is FYNNEI. V was clipped by 10 bases and J by 0 bases, with 13 bases between them. The CDR3 covers 15 residues.

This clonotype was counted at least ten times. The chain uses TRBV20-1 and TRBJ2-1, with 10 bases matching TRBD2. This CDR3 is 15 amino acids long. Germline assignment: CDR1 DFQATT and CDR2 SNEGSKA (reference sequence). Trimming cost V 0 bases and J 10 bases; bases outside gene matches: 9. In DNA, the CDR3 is TGCAGTGCTAGAGATTGGCTAGCGGGAGAGGGGGAGCAGTTCTTC. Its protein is CSARDWLAGEGEQFF.

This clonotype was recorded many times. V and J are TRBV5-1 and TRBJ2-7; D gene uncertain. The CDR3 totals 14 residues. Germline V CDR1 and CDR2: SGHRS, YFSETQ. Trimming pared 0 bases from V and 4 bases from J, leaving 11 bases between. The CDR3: CASSLVVLPYEQYF. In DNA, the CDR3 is TGCGCCAGCAGCTTGGTCGTTTTACCTTACGAGCAGTACTTC.

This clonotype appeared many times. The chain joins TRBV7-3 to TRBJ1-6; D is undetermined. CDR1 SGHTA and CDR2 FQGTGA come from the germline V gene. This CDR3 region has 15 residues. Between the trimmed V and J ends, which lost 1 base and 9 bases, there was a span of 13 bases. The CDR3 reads CASSLSGLGVSPLHF. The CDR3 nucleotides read TGTGCCAGCAGCTTAAGTGGCCTCGGGGTTTCACCCCTCCACTTT.

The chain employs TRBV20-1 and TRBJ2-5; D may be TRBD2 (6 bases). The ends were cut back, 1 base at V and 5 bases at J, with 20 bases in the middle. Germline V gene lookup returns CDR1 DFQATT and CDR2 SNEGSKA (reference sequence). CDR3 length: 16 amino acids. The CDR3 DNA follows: TGCAGTGCTAGAGTTCTTGGGGGAGGAACTTGGGAGACCCAGTACTTC. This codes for CSARVLGGGTWETQYF.

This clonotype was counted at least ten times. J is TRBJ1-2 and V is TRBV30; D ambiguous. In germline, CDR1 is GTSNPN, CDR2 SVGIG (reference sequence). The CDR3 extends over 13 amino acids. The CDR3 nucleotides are TGTGTCCTGAGGAGCCGGTCTAACTATGGCTACACCTTC. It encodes CVLRSRSNYGYTF.